These 5 T cell receptor beta chains were sequenced from one sample in a study of OX40 agonist ivuxolimab in advanced cancers. The repertoire was sequenced with immunoSEQ multiplex PCR; TCRdb's copy has only in-frame clones and lacks some. The data contain 35,000 to 55,000 clones, 80% of them singletons. Source: CD4+ or CD8+ T cells sorted from blood, taken in a trial of the OX40 agonist ivuxolimab. Receptors were obtained from an adult with an advanced solid tumor such as melanoma, head and neck, liver or kidney cancer.

This clone was seen once. This sequence joins TRBV28 and TRBJ1-5; no definite D call. The CDR3 is made up of 14 amino acids. CDR1 is MDHEN and CDR2 is SYDVKM in the germline V gene. V was cut by 1 base and J by 4 bases, with 8 bases left in between. CDR3 bases: TGTGCCAGCAGTTTATTGGGATGGAATCAGCCCCAGCATTTT. Translated, it gives CASSLLGWNQPQHF.

V and J are TRBV2 and TRBJ2-5; no definite D call. This CDR3 has 12 residues. CDR1 is SNHLY and CDR2 is FYNNEI in the germline V gene. The V end lost 4 bases, the J end lost 1 base, and 4 bases lay between the germline ends. The CDR3 DNA reads as TGTGCCAGCAGTGTTTCCCAAGAGACCCAGTACTTC. This encodes CASSVSQETQYF. Full variable domain (missing parts from reference TRBV2 and TRBJ2-5): EPEVTQTPSHQVTQMGQEVILRCVPISNHLYFYWYRQILGQKVEFLVSFYNNEISEKSEIFDDQFSVERPDGSNFTLKIRSTKLEDSAMYFCASSVSQETQYFGPGTRLLVL.

This clone was detected many times. The chain carries TRBV30 and TRBJ1-1; D unclear. Trimming shortened V by 2 bases and J by 8 bases, and 12 bases separated the two germline ends. Germline CDR1 and CDR2: GTSNPN and SVGIG (reference sequence). The CDR3 has 12 amino acids. The DNA for the CDR3 is TGTGCCTGGAGTTATAAGGCACACGAAGCTTTCTTT. Its translation: CAWSYKAHEAFF.

CDR3 coding DNA: TGCAGCGTTGGGTTTAGCGCTATGATCTACGAGCAGTACTTC. It translates to CSVGFSAMIYEQYF. The chain employs TRBV29-1 and TRBJ2-7; D might be TRBD2 (5 bases). Deletions cut 4 bases from V and 3 bases from J, with 16 bases between. Looked up from germline, CDR1 is SQVTM and CDR2 is ANQGSEA. The CDR3 has 14 residues.

This clone was recorded only once. The chain couples TRBV10-3 to TRBJ1-3; D possibly corresponds to TRBD1 (5 bases). The CDR3 runs to 13 residues. With 4 bases removed from V and 3 bases from J, the gap between germline ends came to 7 bases. CDR1 is ENHRY and CDR2 is SYGVKD in the germline V gene. The CDR3 nucleotides are TGTGCCATCAGTGCGCAGGGTGGAAACACCATATATTTT. This encodes CAISAQGGNTIYF.